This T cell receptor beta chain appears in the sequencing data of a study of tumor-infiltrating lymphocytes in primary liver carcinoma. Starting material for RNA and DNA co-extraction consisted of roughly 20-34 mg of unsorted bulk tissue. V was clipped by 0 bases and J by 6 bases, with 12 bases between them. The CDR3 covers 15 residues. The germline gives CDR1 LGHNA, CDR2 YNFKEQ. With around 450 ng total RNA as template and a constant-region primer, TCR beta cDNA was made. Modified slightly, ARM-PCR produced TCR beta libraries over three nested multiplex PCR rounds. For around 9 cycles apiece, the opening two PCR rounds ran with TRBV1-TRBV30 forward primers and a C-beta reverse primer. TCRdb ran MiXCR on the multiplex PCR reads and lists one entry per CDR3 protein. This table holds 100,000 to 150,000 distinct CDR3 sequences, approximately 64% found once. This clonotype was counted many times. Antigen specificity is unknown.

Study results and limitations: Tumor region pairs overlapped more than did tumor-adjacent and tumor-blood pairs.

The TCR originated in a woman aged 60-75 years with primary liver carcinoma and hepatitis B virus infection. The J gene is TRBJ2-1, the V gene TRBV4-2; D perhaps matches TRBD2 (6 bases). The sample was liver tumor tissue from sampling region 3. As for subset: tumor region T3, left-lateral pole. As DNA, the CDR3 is TGTGCCAGCAGCCAAGATTACGCGGGAAGCAATGAGCAGTTCTTC. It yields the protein CASSQDYAGSNEQFF.